A single sample is the source of the 13 T cell receptor beta chains below, sequenced in a study of cytomegalovirus exposure and HLA in healthy donors. The PCR contained 60 Vbeta and 13 Jbeta primers. The protocol was immunoSEQ multiplex PCR, while the TCRdb copy is restricted to in-frame clones and leaves out a portion. In the table there are 140,000 to 150,000 clones, roughly 9.8% of which are singletons. Material for sequencing was PBMCs. The receptor source for this set is a man in his fifties in good health and CMV-seronegative.

This clone came up a few times. The rearrangement joins TRBV10-1 to TRBJ2-3; 9 bases are shared with TRBD2. Trimming at V came to 4 bases and at J to 2 bases, leaving 4 bases not matched to a gene. Germline loops: CDR1 WNHNN, CDR2 SYGVQD (reference sequence). This CDR3 spans 15 amino acids. The CDR3: CASSVLAGTTDTQYF. The CDR3 bases are TGCGCCAGCAGTGTGCTAGCGGGGACCACAGATACGCAGTATTTT.

V usage is TRBV6-1 and J usage is TRBJ1-1; 7 bases map to TRBD1. Unmatched junction bases numbered 4, after V lost 3 bases and J lost 0 bases. Germline V gives CDR1 MNHNS, CDR2 SASEGT. The CDR3 runs to 15 residues. CDR3 protein: CASSDPGQMNTEAFF. The CDR3 bases are TGTGCCAGCAGTGATCCGGGACAGATGAACACTGAAGCTTTCTTT.

This clone has just a few counts. V usage is TRBV6-4 and J usage is TRBJ1-1; D gene ambiguous. This CDR3 region has 13 residues. CDR1 is MRHNA and CDR2 is SNTAGT in the germline V gene. Trimming cost V 6 bases and J 1 base, with 9 bases left between them. As DNA, the CDR3 is TGTGCCAGCAGGGTCCACGGGAACACTGAAGCTTTCTTT. Protein sequence: CASRVHGNTEAFF.

This clone was detected a few times. The CDR3: CASRLAGPYEQYF. For the CDR3, the DNA is TGTGCCAGCAGGCTAGCGGGACCCTACGAGCAGTACTTC. The chain uses TRBV28 and TRBJ2-7, with 9 positions matching TRBD2. There are 13 residues in the CDR3. V gave up 6 bases and J gave up 2 bases; unmatched junction bases: 2. Germline CDR1 MDHEN, CDR2 SYDVKM.

This clone was observed a handful of times. The J gene is TRBJ2-3, the V gene TRBV6-1, with 8 bases aligning to TRBD2. The CDR3 is made up of 13 amino acids. CDR1 and CDR2 from the germline V gene are MNHNS and SASEGT. Trimming took 6 bases from V and 1 from J; bases not matched to a gene: 0. The CDR3 DNA follows: TGTGCCAGCAGAGCGGGAGGCACAGATACGCAGTATTTT. Amino acids: CASRAGGTDTQYF.

The rearrangement joins TRBV29-1 to TRBJ2-3; no reliable D call. This CDR3 has 12 residues. Germline CDR1 is SQVTM and CDR2 is ANQGSEA. Trimming left V 6 bases short and J 2 bases short, with 9 bases between. Here the CDR3 reads CSVHSLTDTQYF. In DNA, the CDR3 is TGCAGCGTCCACAGCCTCACAGATACGCAGTATTTT.

A few counts support this clone. The chain is built from TRBV7-2 and TRBJ2-7; 10 nucleotides agree with TRBD2. The CDR3 length is 16 residues. J was trimmed by 4 bases and V by 0 bases; bases with no gene match: 6. Germline V gene sequence: CDR1 SGHTA, CDR2 FQGNSA. CDR3 nucleotides: TGTGCCAGCAGCTTAGCGCGGTTAGCGGGAGGTTACGAGCAGTACTTC. It specifies CASSLARLAGGYEQYF.

This clone turned up a few times. V gene TRBV7-8 combines with J gene TRBJ1-1; D perhaps matches TRBD1 (5 bases). With 5 bases removed from V and 10 bases from J, the gap between germline ends came to 14 bases. The CDR3 is made up of 12 amino acids. Germline-derived CDR1 and CDR2 are SGHVS and FQNEAQ. The CDR3 coding sequence is TGTGCCAGCAGCCCCTGGGGGGGTTCAGCTTTCTTT. It is translated as CASSPWGGSAFF.

V and J are TRBV21-1 and TRBJ1-4; TRBD1 reflects the table's D call only, with no check against the DNA. TRBV21-1 is labeled a pseudogene. The CDR3 is 13 residues long. The CDR3 DNA is TGTGCCAGCAGCAACAGGGTCATCGAAAAACTGTTTTTT. Encoded protein: CASSNRVIEKLFF.

V is TRBV6-5 and J is TRBJ2-7; TRBD1 is a possible D gene (5 bases). Between the trimmed V and J ends, which lost 5 bases and 6 bases, there was a span of 17 bases. This CDR3 is 14 amino acids long. Germline values: CDR1 MNHEY, CDR2 SVGAGI. CDR3 DNA sequence: TGTGCCAGCAGTCGTGCCGCAAGGGGAAGCGAGCAGTACTTC. Translating gives CASSRAARGSEQYF.

The table lists this clone with a few counts. The chain links TRBV14 to TRBJ1-6; maybe TRBD1 (5 bases). V gave up 0 bases and J gave up 7 bases, with 10 bases separating them. Germline V CDR1 and CDR2: SGHDN, FVKESK. This CDR3 is built from 15 residues. The CDR3 loop is CASSQDRTTNSPLHF. The DNA for the CDR3 is TGTGCCAGCAGCCAAGATAGGACAACCAATTCACCCCTCCACTTT.

This rearrangement joins TRBV7-6 to TRBJ2-7; 9 nucleotides align to TRBD1. The germline V gene encodes CDR1 SGHVS and CDR2 FNYEAQ. The CDR3 contains 15 residues. J was trimmed by 9 bases and V by 2 bases; bases with no gene match: 11. In DNA form, the CDR3 reads TGTGCCAGCAGCTTATTTGAGGGACAGGGATATTTGCAGTACTTC. Translation: CASSLFEGQGYLQYF.

The genes are TRBV4-1 and TRBJ2-1, with D tentatively TRBD2 (5 bases). CDR3 length: 15 amino acids. V shed 0 bases and J shed 4 bases, with 10 bases lying between them. In germline, CDR1 is MGHRA, CDR2 YSYEKL. The CDR3, as DNA: TGCGCCAGCAGCCAAGAAGGCGCGGGTTACAATGAGCAGTTCTTC. Amino acid sequence: CASSQEGAGYNEQFF.